This T cell receptor beta chain was sequenced for a study of identical twins. Study outcomes and limitations: Partly confounded zero-insertion analyses could result from invariant MAIT and iNKT cells. There were fewer insertions in abundant cord blood beta clonotypes, but memory repertoires showed no such pattern.

MiXCR was run by TCRdb on the 5' RACE reads, yielding one entry per CDR3 protein. The sample consists of roughly 470,000 distinct CDR3 sequences, more than 13% of them appearing once. With respect to this clonotype: Its antigen is unknown.

These same records also appear under a second study, on yellow fever vaccine responses in identical twins.

What was sequenced was CD4+ T cells sorted from blood. The clonotype comes from a woman between 18 and 30 years old in good health.

The CDR3 DNA reads as TGTGCCACCAGCAACCAAGGAGATACGCAGTATTTT. It specifies CATSNQGDTQYF. The chain employs TRBV15 and TRBJ2-3; unclear D gene. CDR1 and CDR2 (germline): LNHNV, YYDKDF (reference sequence). Trimming removed 4 bases from V and 5 bases from J, with 7 bases in between. The CDR3 spans 12 residues.